These T cell receptor beta chains were read from a single sample in a study of cytomegalovirus exposure and HLA in healthy donors. Libraries were prepared by immunoSEQ multiplex PCR; TCRdb keeps only in-frame clonotypes and omits some of them. The sample shows 95,000 to 150,000 clones, 15% to 17% of them seen only once. Sequencing input: PBMCs. These receptors were collected from a woman younger than 30 in good health and CMV-seronegative. Each CDR3 is given with its conserved first and last residue. A D gene is named only where the DNA matches it firmly. Size values are once, few and many counts, or a class for expanded clones, and some rows have none.

D gene	clone size	J gene	V gene	CDR3 DNA	CDR3 protein
.	.	TRBJ1-2	TRBV6-5	TGTGCCAGCAGTGACTCCCGGAGCGGCTATGGCTACACCTTC	CASSDSRSGYGYTF
TRBD2	few	TRBJ2-2	TRBV5-1	TGCGCCAGCAGCACTCTCCGAGCGGGGGTCACCGGGGAGCTGTTTTTT	CASSTLRAGVTGELFF
TRBD1	few	TRBJ1-5	TRBV10-2	TGCGCCAGCAGCGACAGGGCTGAGAGTCAGCCCCAGCATTTT	CASSDRAESQPQHF
.	few	TRBJ2-7	TRBV5-1	TGCGCCAGCAGCCCGGGACTCCGATCCTACGAGCAGTACTTC	CASSPGLRSYEQYF
TRBD1	.	TRBJ2-6	TRBV9	TGTGCCAGCAGCGTATCCCCCTCGACAGGGGCTGGGGCCAACGTCCTGACTTTC	CASSVSPSTGAGANVLTF
TRBD1	.	TRBJ1-2	TRBV25-1	TGTGCCAGCAGTGGGTCAGAGACAGGGGGGCGGCCTTCCTTC	CASSGSETGGRPSF
TRBD2	.	TRBJ2-1	TRBV9	TGTGCCAGCAGCGTAGAAGGGGCTAGCGGAACCGGGAATGAGCAGTTCTTC	CASSVEGASGTGNEQFF
.	.	TRBJ1-3	TRBV6-6	TGTGCCAGCAGCCAACAGGGCTTCTCTGGAAACACCATATATTTT	CASSQQGFSGNTIYF
.	.	TRBJ2-5	TRBV27	TGTGCCAGCAAACTCCAAGAGACCCAGTACTTC	CASKLQETQYF
.	.	TRBJ1-5	TRBV5-1	TGCGCCAGCAGCCCGGACAGCCCCAATCAGCCCCAGCATTTT	CASSPDSPNQPQHF
TRBD1	.	TRBJ1-6	TRBV19	TGTGCCAGTAGCCCCTTAGGGACAGTTAATTCACCCCTCCACTTT	CASSPLGTVNSPLHF
.	few	TRBJ1-6	TRBV7-2	TGTGCCAGCAGCCCCATGGGCGGGGCCAATAATTCACCCCTCCACTTT	CASSPMGGANNSPLHF
TRBD1	.	TRBJ2-3	TRBV5-4	TGTGCCAGCAGCTTGCCGGGACAGGGGATCACAGATACGCAGTATTTT	CASSLPGQGITDTQYF
.	.	TRBJ1-1	TRBV28	TGTGCCAGCGTCAGGGGAGGGAGGCCTGAAGCTTTCTTT	CASVRGGRPEAFF
.	few	TRBJ1-2	TRBV11-2	TGTGCCAGCAGCTTCCCAGGGCACTATGGCTACACCTTC	CASSFPGHYGYTF
.	.	TRBJ1-2	TRBV27	TGTGCCAGCAGTTTAACGCAGGGGAAAGGCTACACCTTC	CASSLTQGKGYTF
.	few	TRBJ2-2	TRBV5-1	TGCGCCAGCAGCTTGCTCTCTAGTGACACCGGGGAGCTGTTTTTT	CASSLLSSDTGELFF
.	.	TRBJ1-5	TRBV27	TGTGCCAGCAGCCCTAGGTGGTCGGTCGATAGCAATCAGCCCCAGCATTTT	CASSPRWSVDSNQPQHF
.	few	TRBJ1-6	TRBV30	TGTGCCTGGAGTGGGACAGATAATTCACCCCTCCACTTT	CAWSGTDNSPLHF
TRBD1	.	TRBJ1-5	TRBV6-1	TGTGCCAGCAGTGTGAGGGGACAGGGATATCAGCCCCAGCATTTT	CASSVRGQGYQPQHF
TRBD2	.	TRBJ2-7	TRBV28	TGTGCCAGCAGTGGGGGACTAGCGGGAGGTGACGAGCAGTACTTC	CASSGGLAGGDEQYF
.	few	TRBJ2-2	TRBV5-6	TGTGCCAGCAGATCGCTGGCCCCGGGCGGGGAGCTGTTTTTT	CASRSLAPGGELFF
.	.	TRBJ1-2	TRBV7-9	TGTGCCAGCAGCTTAGCTGGCCAGTCTGGCTACACCTTC	CASSLAGQSGYTF
TRBD2	once	TRBJ2-7	TRBV5-5	TGTGCCAGCAGCTTGCGACTAGCAGATAGCTCCTACGAGCAGTACTTC	CASSLRLADSSYEQYF